The rows below give T cell receptor beta chains drawn from one sample of a study of cytomegalovirus exposure and HLA in healthy donors. Clones were sequenced by immunoSEQ multiplex PCR, and TCRdb holds only the in-frame ones, with some missing. The sample lists more than 90,000 clones, under 90% seen once, with over 4% in the top ten. Sequencing input: PBMCs. All receptors derive from a woman aged 70-85 years in good health and CMV-seropositive. The CDR3 runs from the conserved cysteine through the conserved F or W. D genes are given only for firm matches.

>TRBJ2-2|TRBV2|TRBD2
CASSVSGTSFSGELFF
>TRBJ2-5|TRBV11-2|TRBD2
CASSTLEGLAGGPGETQYF
>TRBJ2-7|TRBV5-1|-
CASSTGQPLIYEQYF
>TRBJ1-2|TRBV7-9|TRBD1
CSSSLGGAYDREAYTF
>TRBJ2-7|TRBV5-1|TRBD1
CASSVLQGPSYEQYF
>TRBJ2-1|TRBV5-8|TRBD1
CASSLALTATGDYEQFF
>TRBJ2-7|TRBV27|TRBD1
CASSSGTGIYEQYF
>TRBJ2-7|TRBV7-2|-
CASSLSSTGRHEQYF
>TRBJ1-5|TRBV7-2|TRBD1
CASSTRTGFNQPQHF
>TRBJ2-2|TRBV7-2|TRBD2
CASTLGLAATGELFF
>TRBJ2-7|TRBV18|-
CASSPPNRDAYEQYF
>TRBJ2-7|TRBV21-1|-
CASSKEGRLAGGVEQYF
>TRBJ2-1|TRBV5-5|TRBD2
CASSFSGSVSYNEQFF
>TRBJ1-2|TRBV7-8|TRBD1
CASSFGTGLANYGYTF
>TRBJ2-7|TRBV7-8|-
CASSLSTRRAGRTAEQYF
>TRBJ1-1|TRBV4-1|TRBD1
CASSQEDRGRGEAFF
>TRBJ2-5|TRBV5-1|TRBD1
CASSYRDRGEETQYF
>TRBJ2-1|TRBV7-8|TRBD1
CASSLVTGGEYRSYNEQFF
>TRBJ1-2|TRBV2|TRBD1
CASSLTGGEGYTF
>TRBJ1-2|TRBV25-1|TRBD1
CASSQGTGGFYGYTF
>TRBJ2-5|TRBV6-5|-
CASSWAVETQYF
>TRBJ2-1|TRBV19|TRBD1
CATGRDRDNEQFF
>TRBJ2-7|TRBV18|-
CASSPHSTSYEQYF